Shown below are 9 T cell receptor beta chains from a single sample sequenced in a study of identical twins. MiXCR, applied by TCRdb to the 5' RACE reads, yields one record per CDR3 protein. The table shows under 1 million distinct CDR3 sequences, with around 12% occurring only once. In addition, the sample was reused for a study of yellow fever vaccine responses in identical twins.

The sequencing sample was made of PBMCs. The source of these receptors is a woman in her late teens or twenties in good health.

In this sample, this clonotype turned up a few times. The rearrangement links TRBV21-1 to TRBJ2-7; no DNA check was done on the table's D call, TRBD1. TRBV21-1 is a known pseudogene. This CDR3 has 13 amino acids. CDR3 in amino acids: CASGPTGRYEQYV. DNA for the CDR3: TGTGCCAGCGGACCGACAGGGAGGTATGAGCAGTACGTC.

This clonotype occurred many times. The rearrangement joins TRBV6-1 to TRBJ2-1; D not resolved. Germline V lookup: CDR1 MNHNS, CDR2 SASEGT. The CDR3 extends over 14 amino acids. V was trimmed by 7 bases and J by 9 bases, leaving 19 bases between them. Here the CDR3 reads CASTPRATTIEQFF. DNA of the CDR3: TGTGCCAGCACTCCCCGGGCCACTACAATTGAGCAGTTCTTC.

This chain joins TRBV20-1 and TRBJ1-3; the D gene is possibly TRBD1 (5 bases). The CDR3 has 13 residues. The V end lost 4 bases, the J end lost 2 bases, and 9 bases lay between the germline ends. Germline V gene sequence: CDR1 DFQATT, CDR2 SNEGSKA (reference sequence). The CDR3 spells CSANTGPGNTIYF. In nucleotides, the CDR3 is TGCAGTGCTAACACAGGCCCTGGAAACACCATATATTTT.

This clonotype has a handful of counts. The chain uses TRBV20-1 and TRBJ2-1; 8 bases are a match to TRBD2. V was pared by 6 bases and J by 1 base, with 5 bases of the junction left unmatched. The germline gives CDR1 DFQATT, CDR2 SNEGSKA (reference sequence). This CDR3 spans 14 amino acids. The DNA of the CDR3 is TGCAGTGCGAAAACTAGCGGTTCCTACAATGAGCAGTTCTTC. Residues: CSAKTSGSYNEQFF.

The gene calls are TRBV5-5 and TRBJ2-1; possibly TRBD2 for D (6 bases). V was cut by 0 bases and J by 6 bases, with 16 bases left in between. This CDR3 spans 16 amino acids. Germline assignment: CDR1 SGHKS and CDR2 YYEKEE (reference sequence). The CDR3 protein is CASSLVIHGRSNEQFF. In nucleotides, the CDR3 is TGTGCCAGCAGCTTGGTTATTCACGGGAGAAGCAATGAGCAGTTCTTC.

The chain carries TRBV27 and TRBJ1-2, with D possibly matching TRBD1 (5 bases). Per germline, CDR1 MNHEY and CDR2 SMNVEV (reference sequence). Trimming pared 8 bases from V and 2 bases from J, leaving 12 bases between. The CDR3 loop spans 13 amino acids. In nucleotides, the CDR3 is TGTGCCAGCGCGGGACCGAGGAACTATGGCTACACCTTC. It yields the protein CASAGPRNYGYTF.

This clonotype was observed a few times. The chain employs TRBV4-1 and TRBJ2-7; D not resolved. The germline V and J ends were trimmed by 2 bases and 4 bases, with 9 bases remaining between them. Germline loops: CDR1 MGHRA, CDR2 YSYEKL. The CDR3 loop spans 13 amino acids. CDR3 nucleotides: TGCGCCAGCAGCCAATTCGAAGGGTACGAGCAGTACGTC. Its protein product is CASSQFEGYEQYV.

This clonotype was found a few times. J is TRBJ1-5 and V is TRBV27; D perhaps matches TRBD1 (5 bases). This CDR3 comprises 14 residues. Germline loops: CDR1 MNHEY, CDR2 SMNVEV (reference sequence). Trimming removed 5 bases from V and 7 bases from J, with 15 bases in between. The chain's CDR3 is CASSPRGDPQPQHF. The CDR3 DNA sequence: TGTGCCAGCAGTCCTCGGGGGGACCCGCAGCCCCAGCATTTT.

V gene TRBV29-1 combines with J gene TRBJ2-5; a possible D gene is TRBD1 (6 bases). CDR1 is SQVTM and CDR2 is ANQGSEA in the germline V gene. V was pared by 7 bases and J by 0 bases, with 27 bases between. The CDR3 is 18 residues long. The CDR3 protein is CSALTTFIKTGYQETQYF. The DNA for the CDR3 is TGCAGCGCCCTTACCACCTTTATAAAGACAGGCTACCAAGAGACCCAGTACTTC.